One sample yielded the 7 T cell receptor beta chains listed below, sequenced in a study of blood T cell repertoires in COVID-19. Produced via immunoSEQ multiplex PCR; TCRdb's table is partial and in-frame only. The data hold some 250,000 clones, with roughly 87% observed a single time. The sample consisted of peripheral blood. These receptors came from a woman in her twenties or thirties with acute or convalescent COVID-19.

This clone was seen more than once but under ten times. CDR3 DNA sequence: TGTGCCAGCAGCTTAGAAGGGGGCAGTGAGCAGTTCTTC. Translating gives CASSLEGGSEQFF. This chain uses TRBV5-8 with TRBJ2-1; 7 bases are a match to TRBD1. The length of the CDR3 is 13 residues. The ends lost 2 bases at V and 9 bases at J; junction bases unmatched: 5. The germline V gene has CDR1 SGHTS and CDR2 YDEGEE.

The rearrangement uses TRBV7-2 and TRBJ2-7, with D perhaps matching TRBD2 (5 bases). The CDR3 length is 13 residues. Trimming left V 3 bases short and J 9 bases short, with 15 bases between. Per germline, CDR1 SGHTA and CDR2 FQGNSA. The CDR3 bases are TGTGCCAGCAGCTTGGAACCGACCAGCGGGCAGTACTTC. Translating gives CASSLEPTSGQYF.

The chain recombines TRBV19 with TRBJ2-3; 7 nucleotides line up with TRBD2. The CDR3 length is 15 residues. Germline trimming cut 1 base from V and 6 bases from J; bases unmatched to any gene: 7. Germline V gene lookup returns CDR1 LNHDA and CDR2 SQIVND (reference sequence). The CDR3 reads CASSIARTSGDTQYF. CDR3 nucleotide sequence: TGTGCCAGTAGTATAGCGCGGACTAGTGGGGATACGCAGTATTTT.

The chain uses TRBV3-1 (or the pseudogene TRBV3-2) and TRBJ2-2, with 12 positions matching TRBD2. The CDR3 covers 15 residues. The junction had 1 base not matched to a gene; V was cut back by 2 bases and J by 6 bases. Germline V gene sequence: CDR1 LGHDT, CDR2 YNNKEL (reference sequence). CDR3 sequence (DNA): TGTGCCAGCAGCCAACTAGCGGGAGGGCCCGGGGAGCTGTTTTTT. Amino acids: CASSQLAGGPGELFF.

This sequence joins TRBV19 and TRBJ1-1, with unresolved D. With 6 bases removed from V and 0 bases from J, the gap between germline ends came to 11 bases. The germline V gene encodes CDR1 LNHDA and CDR2 SQIVND (reference sequence). CDR3 length: 14 amino acids. The CDR3 nucleotides read TGTGCCAGTAGCCCTAGTCTCATGAACACTGAAGCTTTCTTT. Its protein is CASSPSLMNTEAFF.

The V call is TRBV23-1, the J call TRBJ2-2; tentatively, D is TRBD1 (6 bases). TRBV23-1 is known as an ORF, though its function is uncertain. This CDR3 has 16 amino acids. Trimming removed 0 bases at V and 2 bases at J, with 10 bases between. The CDR3 loop reads CASSQSNRENTGELFF. DNA for the CDR3: TGCGCCAGCAGTCAATCGAACAGGGAAAACACCGGGGAGCTGTTTTTT.

This clone has a handful of counts. The rearrangement links TRBV10-3 to TRBJ2-2; tentative D call: TRBD1 (7 bases). CDR1 is ENHRY, CDR2 SYGVKD, per germline. This CDR3 region has 13 residues. Between the trimmed V and J ends, which lost 4 bases and 7 bases, there was a span of 10 bases. CDR3 sequence: CAISGQGGGELFF. As DNA, the CDR3 is TGTGCCATCAGTGGACAGGGAGGCGGGGAGCTGTTTTTT.